This T cell receptor beta chain was identified in a study of neoadjuvant anti-PD-1 for oral cavity cancer (dated by TCRdb to about 2021). Regarding the study in general: Before undergoing curative-intent surgical resection, most patients got three to four biweekly nivolumab doses at 3 mg/kg. Patients without progression received a fourth nivolumab dose around day 43 and underwent definitive surgical resection on days 50-56. Responders were defined as patients with complete response, partial response or stable disease by RECIST 1.1; non-responders were defined as patients with progression. The parent correlative cohort included approximately 13 patients, with an approximately 31% response rate. What the study reported, not specific to this receptor: A higher pretreatment blood Treg/Th17 ratio correlated with both higher pretreatment blood TCRbeta clonality and lower post-treatment tumor TCRbeta clonality. The TCR analyses had only three patients in each response group, and the authors called for validation in larger cohorts. After neoadjuvant nivolumab, non-responders showed significantly higher T cell clonality (Gini index) in PBMCs than responders did.

For deep sequencing, PBMC libraries mostly used about 0.45 ug of input genomic DNA, with six replicates for each sample. The immunoSEQ hsTCRbeta kit was used to prepare TCRbeta libraries according to the manufacturer's instructions. The finished libraries were brought together in one pool at 3 to 3.5 nM, which was then read using an Illumina NovaSeq 6000 S4 flow cell. Turning to the authors' computational methods: The immunoSEQ Analyzer handled quality control and preprocessing of the raw data. The analysis was limited to productive rearrangements, and each clonotype was defined by a unique CDR3 amino acid sequence. Using the R package tcR, the researchers computed the Gini-Simpson index as their estimate of repertoire clonality. Student's t test was used to compare Gini indices, and Pearson correlation was used to assess associations with tumor size change. TCRdb provides this immuneACCESS table in a form limited to in-frame rearrangements. Some clones are lacking; in checked studies, under half of them reflect an unresolved V gene, and why the rest are absent is not known. That table gives V, J and clone size, and the DNA gave D and trimming. The sample data list roughly 40,000 clones, and 77% of these were observed just once. The ten largest account for 4.8% of the sample.

The CDR3 has 15 amino acids, counting the end cysteine and phenylalanine. CDR3 DNA is the only sequence kept; it has 45 bases, read in frame from the first base. Via the germline V gene (reference sequence), CDR1 is SEHNR and CDR2 FQNEAQ. V lost 5 bases and J lost 7 bases; the stretch between them is 18 bases long. This specimen's time point label, per the study, means: after neoadjuvant nivolumab, at surgical resection. Patients were newly diagnosed with stage II-IVA oral cavity squamous cell carcinoma and had received no prior systemic or radiation treatment. The cohort consisted of patients with HPV-negative, locally advanced oral cavity squamous cell carcinoma. Peripheral blood mononuclear cells were analyzed directly, without maintenance or expansion in culture. The samples were obtained from a longitudinal correlative study of a single-arm phase II trial testing neoadjuvant nivolumab in oral cavity squamous cell carcinoma. Genomic DNA-based TCRbeta sequencing was performed on subject-matched pre- and post-treatment PBMCs and tumors from three responders and three non-responders. Peripheral blood mononuclear cells were drawn once before nivolumab treatment and a second time after treatment, when surgery took place. Genomic DNA was isolated from PBMCs using the Maxwell RSC DNA from Cells kit.

A remark on this clone: No antigen is known for it. No base quality values were provided; no much bigger clone lies one nucleotide off.

Specimen: PBMCs, collected after nivolumab (anti-PD-1) treatment. This clonotype was obtained from a person aged 40 to 85 with oral cavity squamous cell carcinoma. The receptor chain draws on TRBV7-9 and TRBJ2-1; D gene: possibly TRBD2, on 5 matching bases. The DNA reads as follows: TGTGCCAGCAGCCCGTCGGCTCTCCGGGGAAATGAGCAGTTCTTC. Its protein is CASSPSALRGNEQFF.